Shown below are 12 T cell receptor beta chains from a single sample sequenced in a study of graft-versus-host responses after intestinal transplantation. Libraries were prepared by immunoSEQ multiplex PCR; TCRdb keeps only in-frame clonotypes and omits some of them. The sample contains around 4,000 clones, about 70% of which appear only once. Processing was applied to graft tissue in order to liberate intraepithelial and lamina propria lymphocytes. The sequenced sample was ileum tissue, obtained approximately 51 weeks after intestinal transplantation. These TCRs come from a human patient who received an intestinal transplant, so some T cells may come from the graft donor.

The chain uses TRBV5-6 and TRBJ2-7; TRBD1 matches 8 bases. V gave up 5 bases and J gave up 6 bases; unmatched junction bases: 7. The CDR3 has 13 residues. Germline V gene sequence: CDR1 SGHDT, CDR2 YYEEEE. This CDR3 is CASRSGQGGEQYF. DNA of the CDR3: TGTGCCAGCAGATCAGGACAGGGAGGCGAGCAGTACTTC.

This chain links TRBV2 with TRBJ2-3; 8 nucleotides match TRBD1. V lost 5 bases and J lost 3; bases outside the gene matches: 7. The CDR3 covers 15 residues. Germline V gene data show CDR1 as SNHLY and CDR2 as FYNNEI. Here the CDR3 reads CASSLRTGTTDTQYF. Here the CDR3 DNA reads TGTGCCAGCAGTCTTCGGACAGGGACGACAGATACGCAGTATTTT.

The chain is built from TRBV28 and TRBJ2-1; D is possibly TRBD1 (6 bases). Germline CDR1 reads MDHEN; CDR2 reads SYDVKM. V lost 6 bases and J 7 bases, leaving 16 bases between the germline ends. The CDR3 runs to 14 residues. The CDR3 region is CASRHQITGNEQFF. CDR3 nucleotides: TGTGCCAGCAGACATCAAATAACAGGGAATGAGCAGTTCTTC.

The chain joins TRBV10-1 to TRBJ1-5; 9 bases are a match to TRBD1. V gave up 3 bases and J gave up 2 bases; unmatched junction bases: 8. The CDR3 extends over 17 amino acids. Germline CDR1 WNHNN, CDR2 SYGVQD (reference sequence). CDR3 amino acids: CASSETGGGKGNQPQHF. Here the CDR3 DNA reads TGCGCCAGCAGTGAAACAGGGGGCGGAAAAGGCAATCAGCCCCAGCATTTT.

The chain couples TRBV27 to TRBJ2-7; 8 bases map to TRBD2. Losses at the gene ends were 8 bases for V and 5 bases for J; bases not matched to a gene: 11. Germline CDR1 is MNHEY and CDR2 is SMNVEV (reference sequence). The CDR3 is 14 residues long. CDR3 coding DNA: TGTGCCAGCTCGCCGGGACTAGTATATCACGAGCAGTACTTC. Its translation is CASSPGLVYHEQYF.

The chain combines TRBV7-9 with TRBJ1-1; perhaps TRBD1 as D (5 bases). Trimming took off 3 bases at V and 6 bases at J, with 11 bases between the two ends. CDR3 size: 13 residues. Germline V lookup: CDR1 SEHNR, CDR2 FQNEAQ (reference sequence). The CDR3 reads CASSLLTGSEAFF. The DNA for the CDR3 is TGTGCCAGCAGCTTGCTTACAGGATCTGAAGCTTTCTTT. Looking up the rest from reference TRBV7-9 and TRBJ1-1 gives the full variable domain: DTGVSQNPRHKITKRGQNVTFRCDPISEHNRLYWYRQTLGQGPEFLTYFQNEAQLEKSRLLSDRFSAERPKGSFSTLEIQRTEQGDSAMYLCASSLLTGSEAFFGQGTRLTVV.

The V and J genes are TRBV4-1 and TRBJ2-1; 9 bases align to TRBD1. The CDR3 has 14 residues. The V gene end was trimmed by 4 bases and the J gene end by 5 bases; junction bases not matched to a gene: 3. CDR1 and CDR2 (germline): MGHRA, YSYEKL. CDR3 in DNA: TGCGCCAGCAGCCGTGGACAGGGGAACAATGAGCAGTTCTTC. Its protein product is CASSRGQGNNEQFF.

There are a few counts of this clone. This rearrangement joins TRBV6-1 to TRBJ2-7; 10 bases align to TRBD2. Trimming removed 6 bases from V and 4 bases from J; junction bases left unmatched: 3. The CDR3 has 13 amino acids. The germline V gene has CDR1 MNHNS and CDR2 SASEGT. The CDR3, as DNA: TGTGCCAGCAGAGCGGGAGGGTTGTACGAGCAGTACTTC. Protein sequence: CASRAGGLYEQYF.

The chain couples TRBV10-3 to TRBJ2-5, with 10 bases fitting TRBD1. The germline CDR1 and CDR2 sequences are ENHRY and SYGVKD. The V gene end was trimmed by 7 bases and the J gene end by 1 base; junction bases not matched to a gene: 6. The CDR3 runs to 15 residues. Here the CDR3 reads CAIMPGQGTQETQYF. CDR3 DNA sequence: TGTGCCATCATGCCGGGACAGGGGACCCAAGAGACCCAGTACTTC.

The V call is TRBV11-3, the J call TRBJ2-1; TRBD2 matches at 15 bases. Germline CDR1 and CDR2: SGHNT and YENEEA. CDR3 size: 20 residues. With V trimmed by 4 bases and J by 0 bases, 10 bases remained unmatched. CDR3 in amino acids: CASSSGTSGRTHSSYNEQFF. The CDR3 DNA is TGTGCCAGCAGCTCCGGGACTAGCGGGAGGACCCATAGCTCCTACAATGAGCAGTTCTTC.

The chain uses TRBV5-1 and TRBJ1-2; 7 nucleotides align to TRBD1. Germline V gene sequence: CDR1 SGHRS, CDR2 YFSETQ. V was clipped by 0 bases and J by 4 bases; unmatched bases: 6. The CDR3 contains 15 residues. CDR3 loop: CASSLDPTGSYGYTF. The CDR3, as DNA: TGCGCCAGCAGCTTGGACCCGACAGGGTCCTATGGCTACACCTTC.

The V and J genes are TRBV6-1 and TRBJ2-7; 12 nucleotides match TRBD2. CDR3 length: 12 residues. Unmatched junction bases numbered 0, after V lost 6 bases and J lost 6 bases. CDR1 is MNHNS and CDR2 is SASEGT in the germline V gene. CDR3 amino acids: CASRTSGSEQYF. CDR3 nucleotides: TGTGCCAGCAGGACTAGCGGGAGCGAGCAGTACTTC.